This T cell receptor (beta chain) is drawn from a study of T-cell memory formation after mild COVID-19. Study-level background: TCR clusters were mostly confined to one donor each. Overall study findings and caveats: Some clones that responded were present in memory (sampled pre-infection), which suggests cross-reactive memory joined.

V dropped 3 bases and J dropped 3 bases, with 11 bases sitting between them. CDR1 is DFQATT and CDR2 is SNEGSKA in the germline V gene (reference sequence). The CDR3 runs 13 residues. TCRdb re-derived calls from the 5' RACE reads in MiXCR, one entry per CDR3 protein. Of hundreds of thousands of distinct CDR3 sequences listed, approximately 19% are singletons. For this clonotype: Its antigen remains unknown.

Sequencing was carried out using PBMCs or a T cell subset sorted from them (not recorded which). The sequence was obtained from a man aged 18 to 30 who had mild COVID-19 (a few samples of this study predate the infection). Cell type and time point are not known. The chain employs TRBV20-1 and TRBJ1-1; D is ambiguous. The CDR3 loop is CSASETGYTEAFF. In DNA, the CDR3 is TGCAGTGCTAGCGAGACGGGTTACACTGAAGCTTTCTTT.